This entry describes one T cell receptor (beta chain). This entry is derived from a study of blood T cell repertoires in COVID-19. On the study more broadly: Samples of COVID-19 (acute and convalescent) were obtained from the United States, Italy and Spain.

Assay used: immunoSEQ multiplex PCR; TCRdb lists only in-frame clones, some missing. This sample has 250,000 to 300,000 clones, with about 90% found just once. The germline V gene encodes CDR1 ENHRY and CDR2 SYGVKD. The CDR3 runs to 15 residues. V dropped 6 bases and J dropped 5; count of bases not matched to a gene: 3. The specimen was peripheral blood. The source of this sequence is a woman between 40 and 50 years old who had recovered from COVID-19. V gene TRBV10-3 combines with J gene TRBJ2-1; 14 bases are a match to TRBD2. The CDR3 nucleotides are TGTGCCATCAGCCAGGGACTAGCGGGGGACAATGAGCAGTTCTTC. Amino acid sequence: CAISQGLAGDNEQFF.